Listed below are T cell receptor beta chains from one sample, sequenced in a study of Ad26.COV2.S vaccination and SARS-CoV-2 variants. The table came from immunoSEQ multiplex PCR; TCRdb's copy has only in-frame clones and leaves some out. The sample gives around 270,000 clones, around nine tenths of which show up once; roughly 3% is in the top ten. This sample comprised peripheral blood, obtained in a trial of Ad26.COV2.S vaccine versus placebo. The origin of the receptors is a person between 18 and 65 years old who received the Ad26.COV2.S COVID-19 vaccine or a placebo. The CDR3 runs from the conserved cysteine through the conserved F or W. The D gene is left open where the match is weak. Rows may omit the clone size; those that give it use once, few, many or a size class.

j_call v_call d_call clone_size cdr3_aa cdr3_nt
TRBJ2-3 TRBV5-1 - once CASSLQTGGSTDTQYF TGCGCCAGCAGCTTACAGACAGGCGGAAGCACAGATACGCAGTATTTT
TRBJ1-1 TRBV11-3 TRBD1 few CASSPGTGNTEAFF TGTGCCAGCAGCCCCGGGACAGGGAACACTGAAGCTTTCTTT
TRBJ1-3 TRBV18 - - CASSPQMGFSGNTIYF TGTGCCAGCTCACCTCAGATGGGTTTCTCTGGAAACACCATATATTTT
TRBJ1-1 TRBV6-2/TRBV6-3 - - CASSYSPEGGMTEAFF TGTGCCAGCAGTTACTCGCCGGAGGGGGGAATGACTGAAGCTTTCTTT
TRBJ2-1 TRBV6-5 - once CASSSSGNYNEQFF TGTGCCAGCAGTTCTTCAGGGAACTACAATGAGCAGTTCTTC
TRBJ2-5 TRBV7-2 TRBD1 - CASSLTGGTGLRETQYF TGTGCCAGCAGCCTCACAGGCGGGACAGGGCTCCGGGAGACCCAGTACTTC
TRBJ2-4 TRBV6-2/TRBV6-3 - - CASSYPDPRKNIQYF TGTGCCAGCAGTTACCCGGACCCCCGCAAAAACATTCAGTACTTC
TRBJ1-2 TRBV4-3 - - CASSQDEGSYYGYTF TGCGCCAGCAGCCAAGATGAGGGGAGTTACTATGGCTACACCTTC
TRBJ2-1 TRBV12-3/TRBV12-4 TRBD1 - CASSPGQGKFF TGTGCCAGCAGTCCTGGACAGGGGAAGTTCTTC
TRBJ2-7 TRBV19 - once CASTPGGPGAGAYEQYF TGTGCCAGTACCCCCGGAGGTCCGGGGGCTGGGGCCTACGAGCAGTACTTC
TRBJ1-6 TRBV4-2 - few CASSQERGSTYSPLHF TGTGCCAGCAGCCAAGAGCGGGGATCTACCTATTCACCCCTCCACTTT
TRBJ1-1 TRBV7-9 TRBD1 - CASSFRRDRNTEAFF TGTGCCAGCAGCTTTCGCCGGGACAGAAACACTGAAGCTTTCTTT
TRBJ2-5 TRBV6-6 - - CASSQRESQYF TGTGCCAGCAGTCAACGGGAGTCCCAGTACTTC
TRBJ1-2 TRBV7-9 - - CASSLNRQGYGYTF TGTGCCAGCAGCTTAAATAGGCAGGGCTATGGCTACACCTTC